This T cell receptor beta chain was obtained from a study of blood T cell repertoires in COVID-19. CDR1 and CDR2 (germline): KGHSH, LQKENI. The CDR3 spans 14 residues. Trimming removed 5 bases from V and 0 bases from J, with 8 bases in between. In the source study's methods: Scientists estimated how many nucleated cells there were by amplifying reference gene primers. Measured with immunoSEQ multiplex PCR; TCRdb has only the in-frame clones, and not every one. From that table come the V and J calls and clone size; the DNA was used to work out D and trimming. The data show 160,000 or so clones, around 80% seen once.

The chain employs TRBV18 and TRBJ1-5; D is ambiguous. This receptor was obtained from a man aged 50-60 years who had recovered from COVID-19. The sequencing input was PBMCs or T cells enriched from blood (not recorded which). CDR3 bases: TGTGCCAGCTCATCGGGAGCTAGCAATCAGCCCCAGCATTTT. Protein sequence: CASSSGASNQPQHF.